This entry describes one TCR beta chain. TCRdb's table, derived via immunoSEQ multiplex PCR, lists solely in-frame clones and lacks some. The sample carries tens of thousands of clones, around 90% recorded once. The germline CDR1 and CDR2 sequences are SGHAT and FQNNGV. The V segment lost 4 bases and the J segment 8 bases; nucleotides outside the gene matches: 1. The CDR3 extends over 12 amino acids. This entry comes from a study of T cell responses to AZD1222 COVID-19 vaccine. The chain couples TRBV11-2 to TRBJ1-4; 7 nucleotides align to TRBD1. This TCR was recovered from an adult who received the AZD1222 COVID-19 vaccine. Material: peripheral blood, obtained 28 days after the second AZD1222 dose. Here the CDR3 reads CASSSDREKLFF. For the CDR3, the DNA is TGTGCCAGCAGCTCGGACAGGGAAAAACTGTTTTTT.